These 27 T cell receptor beta chains were all obtained from the same sample, sequenced in a study of shared clonotypes between healthy human individuals. Using immunoSEQ multiplex PCR, the repertoire was profiled, and TCRdb retains in-frame clones only, with some absent. The repertoire holds some 2,500,000 clones, with roughly 93% as singletons. What was sequenced was naive CD4+ T cells from PBMCs. Subset here: CD45RA+ positively selected. The receptors derive from a man aged 18 to 29 in good health. Some clones in this sample may be carry-over from other donors' samples.

The chain recombines TRBV6-5 with TRBJ2-7; the match to TRBD2 covers 9 bases. Germline V CDR1 and CDR2: MNHEY, SVGAGI. CDR3 length: 15 amino acids. The junction had 8 bases not matched to a gene; V was cut back by 6 bases and J by 2 bases. CDR3 in amino acids: CASRRLSGSPYEQYF. In DNA form, the CDR3 reads TGTGCCAGCAGGCGGCTTAGCGGGAGTCCCTACGAGCAGTACTTC.

This sequence joins TRBV6-5 and TRBJ1-1; D is unresolved. The V gene lost 5 bases and the J gene lost 3 bases, with 4 bases spanning the gap. This CDR3 contains 11 residues. The V gene's germline CDR1 is MNHEY and CDR2 SVGAGI. For the CDR3, the DNA is TGTGCCAGCAGTCTAGACACTGAAGCTTTCTTT. Translating gives CASSLDTEAFF.

The chain joins TRBV9 to TRBJ1-3; D uncertain. Trimming stripped 4 bases from V and 4 bases from J, with 12 bases between. The CDR3 runs to 14 residues. Looked up from germline, CDR1 is SGDLS and CDR2 is YYNGEE. The CDR3 DNA reads as TGTGCCAGCAGCCCAACGTCGAGGGGAAACACCATATATTTT. This gives the protein CASSPTSRGNTIYF.

This clone appeared once. CDR3 nucleotides: TGTGCCAGCCGTGGACAGCGCGGGAGGGCCAACAATGAGCAGTTCTTC. Its translation is CASRGQRGRANNEQFF. The chain employs TRBV28 and TRBJ2-1, with 9 positions matching TRBD2. Germline trimming cut 8 bases from V and 5 bases from J; bases unmatched to any gene: 13. The CDR3 has 16 residues. CDR1 and CDR2 (germline): MDHEN, SYDVKM.

J is TRBJ1-1 and V is TRBV28, with 7 bases fitting TRBD1. Unmatched junction bases numbered 7, after V lost 2 bases and J lost 4 bases. The CDR3 contains 15 residues. Per germline, CDR1 MDHEN and CDR2 SYDVKM. CDR3 in amino acids: CASSLRQGVGTEAFF. Written as DNA, the CDR3 is TGTGCCAGCAGTTTACGCCAGGGGGTCGGCACTGAAGCTTTCTTT.

This chain uses TRBV30 with TRBJ2-5, with a tentative D call TRBD1 (6 bases). This CDR3 spans 13 amino acids. Trimming stripped 3 bases from V and 5 bases from J, with 13 bases between. Germline loops: CDR1 GTSNPN, CDR2 SVGIG (reference sequence). In DNA form, the CDR3 reads TGTGCCTGGAGCCTAGGGGGTCGCGAGACCCAGTACTTC. It yields the protein CAWSLGGRETQYF.

The gene calls are TRBV5-1 and TRBJ2-5; D is uncertain. CDR1 SGHRS and CDR2 YFSETQ come from the germline V gene. V was shortened by 3 bases and J by 3 bases, with 9 bases between the two germline ends. The CDR3 sequence is 13 residues long. CDR3 DNA sequence: TGCGCCAGCAGCTCGACATACAAAGAGACCCAGTACTTC. It yields the protein CASSSTYKETQYF.

This clone has only one observation. The chain is built from TRBV5-5 and TRBJ1-1, with 10 nucleotides matching TRBD1. CDR1 is SGHKS and CDR2 is YYEKEE in the germline V gene (reference sequence). J lost 1 base, V lost 4 bases, and 7 bases had no gene match. This CDR3 is built from 16 residues. The CDR3 is CASSPHRQGANTEAFF. CDR3 nucleotides: TGTGCCAGCAGCCCCCACCGACAGGGGGCGAACACTGAAGCTTTCTTT.

CDR3 region: CASSMGGLAGVETQYF. The CDR3 DNA reads TGTGCCAGTAGTATGGGGGGGTTAGCGGGAGTGGAGACCCAGTACTTC. V gene TRBV19 combines with J gene TRBJ2-5; 9 bases line up with TRBD2. The CDR3 spans 16 residues. V lost 3 bases to trimming and J lost 5 bases; unmatched junction nucleotides: 10. The germline V gene has CDR1 LNHDA and CDR2 SQIVND (reference sequence).

The gene calls are TRBV19 and TRBJ1-5, with a weak D call TRBD1 (6 bases). Trimming removed 9 bases at V and 5 bases at J, with 14 bases between. The CDR3 is 13 amino acids. Per germline, CDR1 LNHDA and CDR2 SQIVND (reference sequence). The CDR3, as DNA: TGTGCCAGCGCTAGGGGGTACGATCAGCCCCAGCATTTT. This sequence encodes CASARGYDQPQHF.

This chain joins TRBV7-3 and TRBJ2-1, with 11 bases that match TRBD2. J gave up 9 bases and V 2 bases, and 6 bases lay outside the gene matches. The CDR3 covers 15 residues. Germline CDR1 reads SGHTA; CDR2 reads FQGTGA. CDR3 sequence: CASSLEGTSGLEQFF. Written as DNA, the CDR3 is TGTGCCAGCAGCTTAGAAGGGACTAGCGGTCTTGAGCAGTTCTTC. Combining the CDR3 with reference TRBV7-3 and TRBJ2-1 gives the whole variable domain GAGVSQTPSNKVTEKGKYVELRCDPISGHTALYWYRQSLGQGPEFLIYFQGTGAADDSGLPNDRFFAVRPEGSVSTLKIQRTERGDSAVYLCASSLEGTSGLEQFFGPGTRLTVL.

The rearrangement joins TRBV2 to TRBJ2-5, with no clear D. In germline, CDR1 is SNHLY, CDR2 FYNNEI. This CDR3 has 11 residues. V was clipped by 6 bases and J by 8 bases, with 10 bases between them. The CDR3 loop reads CASRPSDTQYF. The CDR3 region has the DNA TGTGCCAGCAGGCCCAGTGATACCCAGTACTTC.

The chain uses TRBV10-3 and TRBJ2-5; 10 bases agree with TRBD2. The V gene's germline CDR1 is ENHRY and CDR2 SYGVKD. The CDR3 extends over 16 amino acids. V dropped 0 bases and J dropped 2; count of bases not matched to a gene: 3. The CDR3 nucleotides are TGTGCCATCAGTGAGTCTATAGCGGGAGGTCAAGAGACCCAGTACTTC. Residues: CAISESIAGGQETQYF.

The chain combines TRBV7-8 with TRBJ1-5; 7 bases fit TRBD1. The CDR3 is made up of 18 amino acids. V shed 4 bases and J 1 base; nucleotides not matched to a gene: 13. CDR1 and CDR2 from the germline V gene are SGHVS and FQNEAQ. CDR3: CASSSNRGIGSSNQPQHF. Here the CDR3 DNA reads TGTGCCAGCAGCTCGAACAGGGGAATAGGATCGAGCAATCAGCCCCAGCATTTT.

This clone was detected once. The rearrangement links TRBV19 to TRBJ2-7; maybe TRBD1 (6 bases). Trimming left V 4 bases short and J 3 bases short, with 16 bases between. The CDR3 is 15 residues long. Germline V gene lookup returns CDR1 LNHDA and CDR2 SQIVND (reference sequence). The CDR3 bases are TGTGCCAGTAGTAAGGTTTCCAGGGGCTTCTACGAGCAGTACTTC. Translating it yields CASSKVSRGFYEQYF.

The chain is built from TRBV2 and TRBJ1-2; maybe TRBD1 (6 bases). The V gene's germline CDR1 is SNHLY and CDR2 FYNNEI. V was trimmed by 1 base and J by 4 bases, leaving 16 bases between them. The CDR3 has 16 residues. The CDR3 nucleotides are TGTGCCAGCAGTGAAGGGGGGGCAGGCGCTACCTATGGCTACACCTTC. This encodes CASSEGGAGATYGYTF.

V and J are TRBV7-2 and TRBJ2-2; no firm D call. Germline V gene sequence: CDR1 SGHTA, CDR2 FQGNSA. V lost 5 bases, J lost 1 base, and 8 bases lay in between. This CDR3 is built from 14 residues. CDR3 DNA sequence: TGTGCCAGCAGCCCATCAAGGAACACCGGGGAGCTGTTTTTT. Translation: CASSPSRNTGELFF.

Comments on this clone: This specimen includes other DNA sequences encoding the same CDR3. This chain links TRBV28 with TRBJ2-1, with D possibly TRBD2 on 6 matching bases. Germline CDR1 reads MDHEN; CDR2 reads SYDVKM. Trimming removed 6 bases from V and 0 bases from J, with 9 bases in between. The CDR3 is 14 residues long. This CDR3 reads CASSDGGSYNEQFF. The DNA of the CDR3 is TGTGCCAGCAGCGACGGGGGCTCCTACAATGAGCAGTTCTTC.

The CDR3 protein is CASSPDSGGNTIYF. In nucleotides, the CDR3 is TGTGCCAGCTCACCCGATAGTGGGGGAAACACCATATATTTT. The chain combines TRBV18 with TRBJ1-3, with unresolved D. Trimming pared 3 bases from V and 4 bases from J, leaving 10 bases between. The CDR3 spans 14 residues. CDR1 and CDR2 from the germline V gene are KGHSH and LQKENI.

J is TRBJ2-7 and V is TRBV5-4; the D call may be TRBD1 or TRBD2 (5 bases each). With 7 bases removed from V and 7 bases from J, the gap between germline ends came to 24 bases. Germline CDR1 is SGHNT and CDR2 is YYREEE (reference sequence). The CDR3 extends over 15 amino acids. For the CDR3, the DNA is TGTGCCAGCGCCTCCCCCGGGACCCAGCTGGGGGAGCAGTACTTC. Residues: CASASPGTQLGEQYF.

The V and J genes are TRBV5-1 and TRBJ2-5; TRBD1 might be the D (6 bases). V lost 3 bases and J 4 bases, leaving 16 bases between the germline ends. Germline values: CDR1 SGHRS, CDR2 YFSETQ. The CDR3 has 15 residues. CDR3 DNA: TGCGCCAGCAGCTACCGACAGGCCGTTGGAGAGACCCAGTACTTC. It encodes CASSYRQAVGETQYF.

This sequence joins TRBV14 and TRBJ1-4, with 9 bases matching TRBD1. Germline CDR1 is SGHDN and CDR2 is FVKESK. V shed 4 bases, J shed 4 bases, and the junction held 10 bases outside the gene matches. The CDR3 sequence is 17 residues long. The CDR3 loop is CASSRGQGNSHNEKLFF. The CDR3 bases are TGTGCCAGCAGCCGCGGACAGGGGAATTCGCATAATGAAAAACTGTTTTTT.

The chain carries TRBV7-7 and TRBJ2-5; a possible D gene is TRBD2 (6 bases). This CDR3 is built from 13 residues. Trimming stripped 5 bases from V and 5 bases from J, with 12 bases between. Germline CDR1 and CDR2: SSHAT and FNYEAQ (reference sequence). The CDR3 nucleotides read TGTGCCAGCAGCCGGTGGGGGAGGGAGACCCAGTACTTC. Protein sequence: CASSRWGRETQYF.

The chain joins TRBV27 to TRBJ2-2, with D possibly matching TRBD1 (6 bases). The CDR3 has 15 amino acids. Germline CDR1 MNHEY, CDR2 SMNVEV (reference sequence). V gave up 4 bases and J gave up 3 bases, with 12 bases separating them. CDR3 protein: CASSSTGRHTGELFF. The DNA for the CDR3 is TGTGCCAGCAGTTCAACAGGGCGACACACCGGGGAGCTGTTTTTT.

The J gene is TRBJ1-4, the V gene TRBV28; D gene ambiguous. This CDR3 region has 14 residues. V dropped 3 bases and J dropped 5 bases, with 10 bases sitting between them. The germline V gene has CDR1 MDHEN and CDR2 SYDVKM. The CDR3 here is CASSLNLPNEKLFF. The CDR3 bases are TGTGCCAGCAGTTTGAACTTACCGAATGAAAAACTGTTTTTT.

This chain joins TRBV28 and TRBJ1-2, with D hard to call. Germline CDR1 MDHEN, CDR2 SYDVKM. Trimming left V 2 bases short and J 5 bases short, with 12 bases between. This CDR3 has 14 amino acids. The CDR3 DNA follows: TGTGCCAGCAGTTTAGAGGACGGCAGATATGGCTACACCTTC. Its translation is CASSLEDGRYGYTF.

The chain couples TRBV19 to TRBJ2-6, with D possibly TRBD2 on 5 matching bases. The CDR3 loop spans 14 amino acids. Trimming removed 6 bases from V and 3 bases from J, with 9 bases in between. Germline lookup yields CDR1 LNHDA and CDR2 SQIVND (reference sequence). The CDR3 nucleotides read TGTGCCAGTAGGAGGACTGGTGGGGCCAACGTCCTGACTTTC. Its translation is CASRRTGGANVLTF.